These 21 T cell receptor beta chains came from one sample sequenced in a study of molecular identifiers for immune sequencing clone quantification. TCRdb redid the calling of the PCR reads with MiXCR, one entry per CDR3 protein. The sample shows over 600,000 distinct CDR3 sequences, approximately 20% of them seen only once. The specimen sequenced was naive CD8+ T cells from blood, with Jurkat cell RNA spiked in. The subset here: FACS-sorted CD8+CD4-CCR7+CD45RA+ naive T cells. All receptors come from a human donor in good health. Some libraries in this study had Jurkat cell RNA spiked in.

In the case of this clonotype: A much larger clone differs from this one at a single base, so this may be a read error. The V call is TRBV20-1, the J call TRBJ2-7, with TRBD1 as a possible D gene (5 bases). Germline CDR1 DFQATT, CDR2 SNEGSKA (reference sequence). This CDR3 has 13 amino acids. The V end lost 0 bases, the J end lost 9 bases, and 15 bases lay between the germline ends. The CDR3 sequence: CSAREGAGLGQYF. In DNA form, the CDR3 reads TGCAGTGCTAGAGAAGGGGCCGGGCTCGGGCAGTACTTC.

Ten or more counts support this clonotype. V is TRBV5-1 and J is TRBJ2-7, with 10 bases aligning to TRBD1. The V and J ends lost 4 bases and 13 bases, in that order; junction bases with no gene match: 8. CDR1 is SGHRS, CDR2 YFSETQ, per germline. The CDR3 runs 12 residues. This chain's CDR3 is CASSHGQGGPYF. The DNA for the CDR3 is TGCGCCAGCAGCCACGGACAGGGGGGACCCTACTTC.

This clonotype was seen repeatedly, ten times or more. CDR3: CASSAFPQGTFGETNEKLFF. The CDR3 nucleotides are TGTGCCAGCAGCGCCTTCCCACAGGGGACCTTCGGAGAAACTAATGAAAAACTGTTTTTT. The gene calls are TRBV9 and TRBJ1-4; TRBD1 agrees at 7 bases. In germline, CDR1 is SGDLS, CDR2 YYNGEE. J lost 1 base, V lost 3 bases, and 18 bases had no gene match. The CDR3 totals 20 residues.

In regard to this clonotype: A single base separates this from a much larger clone, so it may be a read error. This chain joins TRBV6-5 and TRBJ2-3; TRBD2 is a possible D gene (6 bases). The germline V gene encodes CDR1 MNHEY and CDR2 SVGAGI. This CDR3 contains 16 residues. The CDR3 DNA follows: TGTGCCAGCAGTTACTCGAGCGGGTCTAGCACAGATACGCGGTATTTT. This sequence encodes CASSYSSGSSTDTRYF.

This chain joins TRBV14 and TRBJ2-5; 7 bases map to TRBD1. J gave up 4 bases and V 3 bases, and 2 bases lay outside the gene matches. Germline CDR1 reads SGHDN; CDR2 reads FVKESK. The CDR3 has 13 amino acids. Here the CDR3 DNA reads TGTGCCAGCAGCCACGACAGGGCAGAGACCCAGTACTTC. Translated, it gives CASSHDRAETQYF.

This clonotype was counted ten times or more. The CDR3, as DNA: TGTGCCAGCAGTTACCGGGGAATCACAGATACGCAGTATTTT. Amino acid sequence: CASSYRGITDTQYF. This rearrangement joins TRBV6-2 or TRBV6-3 to TRBJ2-3; the D gene is possibly TRBD2 (5 bases). Germline CDR1 reads MNHEY; CDR2 reads SVGEGT. The germline V and J ends were trimmed by 2 bases and 2 bases, with 8 bases remaining between them. This CDR3 region has 14 residues.

CDR3 in amino acids: CASSLSADYGYTF. The CDR3 bases are TGTGCCAGCAGTTTGTCCGCTGACTATGGCTACACCTTC. This chain connects TRBV27 to TRBJ1-2, with unresolved D. The CDR3 loop spans 13 amino acids. V was shortened by 3 bases and J by 3 bases, with 8 bases between the two germline ends. Germline values: CDR1 MNHEY, CDR2 SMNVEV (reference sequence).

This clonotype was recorded many times. This chain joins TRBV7-9 and TRBJ2-5; no reliable D call. CDR3 size: 15 residues. Germline CDR1 reads SEHNR; CDR2 reads FQNEAQ (reference sequence). With 1 base removed from V and 1 base from J, the gap between germline ends came to 10 bases. The CDR3 nucleotides are TGTGCCAGCAGCTTAGGCGACTCTTCCCAAGAGACCCAGTACTTC. Encoded protein: CASSLGDSSQETQYF.

This clonotype was counted ten times or more. The chain employs TRBV30 and TRBJ2-3; D remains ambiguous. The CDR3 extends over 12 amino acids. Germline lookup yields CDR1 GTSNPN and CDR2 SVGIG (reference sequence). V lost 1 base and J lost 2, with 4 bases in between. The CDR3 DNA is TGTGCCTGGAGTGATCTCACAGATACGCAGTATTTT. As protein: CAWSDLTDTQYF.

A note on this clonotype: This may stem from a read error, because a much larger clone lies one nucleotide away. V gene TRBV2 combines with J gene TRBJ1-2, with D tentatively TRBD1 (6 bases). The CDR3 covers 13 residues. The V gene's germline CDR1 is SNHLY and CDR2 FYNNEI. Here the CDR3 DNA reads TGTGCCAGCAAGGCAGGGGAGAACTATGGCTACGCCTTC. It codes for CASKAGENYGYAF.

In its sample, this clonotype was seen many times. The chain has TRBV20-1 and TRBJ1-5; possible D gene TRBD1, 5 bases. V was clipped by 0 bases and J by 6 bases, with 18 bases between them. This CDR3 has 16 residues. Germline CDR1 and CDR2: DFQATT and SNEGSKA (reference sequence). CDR3 bases: TGCAGTGCTAGAGATTCAGGGCGGCTAGGTTTTCAGCCCCAGCATTTT. Protein sequence: CSARDSGRLGFQPQHF.

DNA of the CDR3: TGCAGTGCTAGAGTTAAGGGGGACAGGGGGCTATACGAGCAGTACTTC. It translates to CSARVKGDRGLYEQYF. This sequence joins TRBV20-1 and TRBJ2-7, with 12 bases that match TRBD1. CDR3 length: 16 residues. The junction had 8 bases not matched to a gene; V was cut back by 1 base and J by 4 bases. Germline CDR1 is DFQATT and CDR2 is SNEGSKA (reference sequence).

This clonotype was observed many times. This CDR3 is CSARELIDVTVGNTIYF. In nucleotides, the CDR3 is TGCAGTGCTAGAGAACTGATAGATGTTACAGTAGGAAACACCATATATTTT. The chain recombines TRBV20-1 with TRBJ1-3; D unclear. CDR1 and CDR2 (germline): DFQATT, SNEGSKA (reference sequence). The ends were cut back, 0 bases at V and 4 bases at J, with 19 bases in the middle. The CDR3 has 17 residues.

Many counts were recorded for this clonotype. The J gene is TRBJ1-5, the V gene TRBV20-1; perhaps TRBD1 as D (5 bases). Germline assignment: CDR1 DFQATT and CDR2 SNEGSKA (reference sequence). The CDR3 is 15 amino acids. Trimming removed 6 bases at V and 0 bases at J, with 15 bases between. This CDR3 is CSALVNRNSNQPQHF. The DNA for the CDR3 is TGCAGTGCCCTAGTCAACAGGAATAGCAATCAGCCCCAGCATTTT.

This rearrangement joins TRBV7-3 to TRBJ2-3; TRBD2 is a possible D gene (6 bases). This CDR3 is built from 16 residues. Deletions cut 4 bases from V and 0 bases from J, with 14 bases between. The germline V gene has CDR1 SGHTA and CDR2 FQGTGA. CDR3 amino acids: CASSSLGGASTDTQYF. CDR3 nucleotides: TGTGCCAGCAGCTCCCTTGGCGGGGCTAGCACAGATACGCAGTATTTT.

A note on this clonotype: This may stem from a read error, because a much larger clone lies one nucleotide away. The chain links TRBV9 to TRBJ1-1; TRBD1 is a possible D gene (5 bases). CDR3 length equals 15 residues. CDR1 and CDR2 from the germline V gene are SGDLS and YYNGEE. The CDR3 DNA reads TGTGCCAACAGCGGTTTAACAGGAGCTACTAGTGAAGCTTTCTTT. It codes for CANSGLTGATSEAFF.

There are many counts of this clonotype. The rearrangement joins TRBV6-6 to TRBJ2-2, with 8 nucleotides matching TRBD2. Germline V lookup: CDR1 MNHNY, CDR2 SVGAGI (reference sequence). This CDR3 contains 18 residues. V shed 2 bases and J 0 bases; nucleotides not matched to a gene: 8. The CDR3 is CASSYTVRGGANTGELFF. For the CDR3, the DNA is TGTGCCAGCAGTTACACCGTCCGGGGGGGGGCGAACACCGGGGAGCTGTTTTTT.

This clonotype was observed many times. This chain uses TRBV6-1 with TRBJ1-3; perhaps TRBD1 as D (6 bases). V was clipped by 9 bases and J by 0 bases, with 15 bases between them. The germline V gene encodes CDR1 MNHNS and CDR2 SASEGT. The CDR3 extends over 15 amino acids. The CDR3 protein is CASGTGTHSGNTIYF. The CDR3 DNA follows: TGTGCCAGTGGAACCGGGACACACTCTGGAAACACCATATATTTT.

The CDR3 sequence: CATSPGQGIGYGYTF. In nucleotides, the CDR3 is TGTGCCACCAGCCCTGGTCAGGGAATAGGCTATGGCTACACCTTC. The V gene is TRBV15, the J gene TRBJ1-2; the D gene is possibly TRBD1 (5 bases). This CDR3 has 15 residues. Germline-derived CDR1 and CDR2 are LNHNV and YYDKDF (reference sequence). Trimming took 5 bases from V and 4 from J, leaving 17 bases between them.

This clonotype was picked up many times. The gene calls are TRBV7-9 and TRBJ2-2; 8 nucleotides align to TRBD2. After removal of 1 base from V and 2 bases from J, the junction contained 3 bases not matched to a gene. Germline loops: CDR1 SEHNR, CDR2 FQNEAQ (reference sequence). This CDR3 comprises 16 residues. In DNA, the CDR3 is TGTGCCAGCAGCTTAGGCAGCGGGGGTAACACCGGGGAGCTGTTTTTT. It yields the protein CASSLGSGGNTGELFF.

This clonotype was seen a handful of times. This is likely a read error, given that the CDR3 carries no conserved phenylalanine or tryptophan at its end. The genes are TRBV27 and TRBJ2-2; D not certain. The V and J ends lost 9 bases and 1 base respectively, with 9 bases between them. CDR1 is MNHEY and CDR2 is SMNVEV in the germline V gene (reference sequence). The CDR3 loop spans 13 amino acids. The CDR3 DNA sequence: TGTGCCAGTTCCTTAGGGAACACCGGGGAGCTGTTTCTT. Translated: CASSLGNTGELFL.